This TCR beta chain was profiled in a study of cytomegalovirus exposure and HLA in healthy donors. Points from the study as a whole: Listed as cytomegalovirus-associated were about 160 TCR beta chains.

Concerning this clone: Its matching antigen is unknown.

Vbeta (60) and Jbeta (13) primers were used in the PCR. Profiled with immunoSEQ multiplex PCR; TCRdb holds only in-frame clones, not every one. The table lists more than 80,000 clones, approximately 80% of them singletons. The germline gives CDR1 SGHRS, CDR2 YFSETQ. The CDR3 is 15 amino acids. Trimming left V 7 bases short and J 4 bases short, with 20 bases between. This TCR derives from a woman between 35 and 50 years old in good health and CMV-seropositive. The genes are TRBV5-1 and TRBJ2-5; D possibly corresponds to TRBD1 (5 bases). The sample comprised PBMCs. The DNA for the CDR3 is TGCGCCAGCGAACAAATTCCAGGGATAAGAGAGACCCAGTACTTC. Its translation: CASEQIPGIRETQYF.